The 16 T cell receptor beta chains given below trace back to one sample, sequenced in a study of T-cell memory formation after mild COVID-19. TCRdb reprocessed the 5' RACE reads via MiXCR and lists one record per CDR3 protein. Among approximately 250,000 distinct CDR3 sequences, 16% were seen once, and the ten largest hold around 21%. The sample was PBMCs or a T cell subset sorted from them (not recorded which). These TCRs come from a man between 18 and 35 years old who had mild COVID-19 (a few samples of this study predate the infection). Cell type and time point are not known.

The chain joins TRBV6-2 or TRBV6-3 to TRBJ2-1; no firm D call. The length of the CDR3 is 13 residues. V gave up 5 bases and J gave up 7 bases, with 12 bases separating them. Germline lookup yields CDR1 MNHEY and CDR2 SVGEGT. The CDR3 coding sequence is TGTGCCAGCAGTCCCCCAATTTGGAATGAGCAGTTCTTC. Its protein is CASSPPIWNEQFF.

The chain uses TRBV12-5 and TRBJ2-5; 7 bases map to TRBD2. The CDR3 is 17 residues long. Trimming took 1 base from V and 7 from J; bases not matched to a gene: 15. Germline values: CDR1 LGHNT, CDR2 FRNRAP. DNA of the CDR3: TGTGCTAGTGGTTTGGGGGCAGCGGGGCTCCTGAAGGGGACCCAGTACTTC. Protein: CASGLGAAGLLKGTQYF.

The rearrangement links TRBV7-9 to TRBJ2-1; maybe TRBD2 (5 bases). In germline, CDR1 is SEHNR, CDR2 FQNEAQ (reference sequence). The V end lost 1 base, the J end lost 8 bases, and 15 bases lay between the germline ends. This CDR3 has 15 residues. The CDR3 nucleotides are TGTGCCAGCAGCTTAGGACGGCTAGAGGGCGATGAGCAGTTCTTC. Translation: CASSLGRLEGDEQFF.

This clonotype was detected only a few times. V is TRBV7-9 and J is TRBJ2-5; D is unresolved. Germline CDR1 reads SEHNR; CDR2 reads FQNEAQ (reference sequence). This CDR3 spans 15 amino acids. Trimming shortened V by 1 base and J by 4 bases, and 13 bases separated the two germline ends. In DNA form, the CDR3 reads TGTGCCAGCAGCTTAGATGCCGGAGAGACAGAGACCCAGTACTTC. It specifies CASSLDAGETETQYF.

The chain carries TRBV11-2 and TRBJ2-1; D unclear. Between the trimmed V and J ends, which lost 5 bases and 4 bases, there was a span of 15 bases. Germline-derived CDR1 and CDR2 are SGHAT and FQNNGV. This CDR3 has 15 residues. As DNA, the CDR3 is TGTGCCAGCAGCCCCCCCTCGAGGCTTTACAATGAGCAGTTCTTC. It specifies CASSPPSRLYNEQFF.

This clonotype was seen a handful of times. V is TRBV2 and J is TRBJ2-3, with TRBD2 as a possible D gene (6 bases). V lost 6 bases, J lost 4 bases, and 11 bases lay in between. Germline assignment: CDR1 SNHLY and CDR2 FYNNEI. The CDR3 is 13 residues long. The CDR3 loop is CASSRELADTQYF. CDR3 DNA sequence: TGTGCCAGCAGCCGGGAGCTAGCAGATACGCAGTATTTT.

V usage is TRBV4-1 and J usage is TRBJ1-4; the D is unclear. CDR1 is MGHRA, CDR2 YSYEKL, per germline. With 0 bases removed from V and 6 bases from J, the gap between germline ends came to 11 bases. The CDR3 is made up of 15 amino acids. The CDR3 protein is CASSQETVGYEKLFF. For the CDR3, the DNA is TGCGCCAGCAGCCAAGAGACTGTGGGGTATGAAAAACTGTTTTTT.

As DNA, the CDR3 is TGTGCCAGCAGCTTAGTTTCGGGTTCCTACGAGCAGTACTTC. Translating it yields CASSLVSGSYEQYF. The rearrangement links TRBV11-2 to TRBJ2-7, with D unclear. Germline V gene data show CDR1 as SGHAT and CDR2 as FQNNGV. V was shortened by 1 base and J by 1 base, with 8 bases between the two germline ends. This CDR3 has 14 amino acids.

This clonotype was detected only a few times. V usage is TRBV7-2 and J usage is TRBJ2-7; 11 nucleotides agree with TRBD2. Trimming removed 1 base from V and 1 base from J; junction bases left unmatched: 0. The CDR3 loop spans 15 amino acids. Germline loops: CDR1 SGHTA, CDR2 FQGNSA. CDR3 nucleotide sequence: TGTGCCAGCAGCTTAGTAGCGGGGGGGTCCTACGAGCAGTACTTC. Translated: CASSLVAGGSYEQYF.

V is TRBV4-1 and J is TRBJ1-5; D not certain. Between the trimmed V and J ends, which lost 0 bases and 5 bases, there was a span of 14 bases. CDR1 MGHRA and CDR2 YSYEKL come from the germline V gene. The CDR3 is made up of 16 amino acids. CDR3: CASSQESSGFDQPQHF. The CDR3 DNA reads TGCGCCAGCAGCCAAGAATCATCCGGTTTTGATCAGCCCCAGCATTTT.

In this sample, this clonotype turned up a few times. The chain carries TRBV12-3 or TRBV12-4 and TRBJ2-5; tentatively, D is TRBD1 (7 bases). V was clipped by 8 bases and J by 3 bases, with 13 bases between them. The CDR3 runs 13 residues. CDR3 nucleotides: TGTGCCAGCGGCCAGGGGGAGGAAGAGACCCAGTACTTC. Translation: CASGQGEEETQYF.

This clonotype was recorded a few times. This chain connects TRBV12-3 or TRBV12-4 to TRBJ2-1; 7 bases fit TRBD2. With V trimmed by 5 bases and J by 2 bases, 6 bases remained unmatched. This CDR3 comprises 15 residues. DNA of the CDR3: TGTGCCAGCAGTGGGGACTACGGAACCTACAATGAGCAGTTCTTC. It specifies CASSGDYGTYNEQFF.

This clonotype occurred many times. V and J are TRBV7-9 and TRBJ2-1; 8 positions agree with TRBD2. Germline V gene lookup returns CDR1 SEHNR and CDR2 FQNEAQ (reference sequence). The CDR3 extends over 14 amino acids. V lost 3 bases, J lost 2 bases, and 0 bases stayed unmatched. CDR3 protein: CASSFGGAYNEQFF. CDR3 DNA sequence: TGTGCCAGCAGCTTCGGGGGGGCCTACAATGAGCAGTTCTTC.

This clonotype was observed a few times. This chain joins TRBV19 and TRBJ2-3, with 7 bases fitting TRBD2. The CDR3 contains 13 residues. Losses at the gene ends were 3 bases for V and 6 bases for J; bases not matched to a gene: 3. Germline CDR1 reads LNHDA; CDR2 reads SQIVND (reference sequence). CDR3 in amino acids: CASSMMGGDTQYF. The CDR3 DNA follows: TGTGCCAGTAGTATGATGGGAGGGGATACGCAGTATTTT.

This clonotype showed up just a few times. The chain recombines TRBV9 with TRBJ2-5; either TRBD1 or TRBD2 may fit D (5 bases each). The CDR3 contains 14 residues. The germline CDR1 and CDR2 sequences are SGDLS and YYNGEE. V was pared by 6 bases and J by 5 bases, with 17 bases between. For the CDR3, the DNA is TGTGCCAGCACACCGAGGGACGGTATGGAGACCCAGTACTTC. Its protein product is CASTPRDGMETQYF.

In DNA form, the CDR3 reads TGTGCCAGCAGCCTAGACCGGGACAGAATTACTGAAGCTTTCTTT. This translates into CASSLDRDRITEAFF. This chain connects TRBV12-3 or TRBV12-4 to TRBJ1-1; 7 bases are shared with TRBD1. The CDR3 has 15 amino acids. The J segment lost 5 bases and the V segment lost 6 bases, leaving 12 bases of the junction unmatched.